This T cell receptor beta chain was retrieved from a study of blood T cell repertoires in COVID-19. Study details: COVID-19 samples collected from the United States, Italy and Spain covered acute and convalescent phases. The analysed material was cDNA or gDNA that came from T cells, B-cell-depleted T cells, or PBMCs.

Study processing details: Amplified reference gene primers provided the basis for estimating nucleated cell counts. Using immunoSEQ multiplex PCR, the repertoire was profiled, and TCRdb retains in-frame clones only, with some absent. That table supplies the V and J calls and clone size; D and trimming were determined from the DNA. The sample has around 260,000 clones; roughly 90% are singletons. The V segment lost 0 bases and the J segment 11 bases; nucleotides outside the gene matches: 6. Germline assignment: CDR1 MNHNS and CDR2 SASEGT. This CDR3 contains 15 residues. What was sequenced was peripheral blood. This chain uses TRBV6-1 with TRBJ1-6; TRBD1 matches 8 bases. This TCR came from a woman under 40 with active or convalescent COVID-19. The CDR3 coding sequence is TGTGCCAGCAGTGAAGCGTTCCCAGGGGGCGCACCCCTCCACTTT. Its protein is CASSEAFPGGAPLHF.